Listed here are 24 T cell receptor beta chains from one sample, sequenced in a study of post-analysis software for immune sequencing data. Antigens of these TCRs are unknown. General study points: Five TRBV segments, including TRBV5-6, TRBV5-1 and TRBV20-1, were more frequent in patients than controls.

Unique molecular identifiers were present in the TCR beta cDNA libraries. In TCRdb, the PCR reads were re-called with MiXCR into one record per CDR3 protein. The sample includes 820,000 or so distinct CDR3 sequences, about 50% of them seen just once. Sequenced input: blood. The receptor source for this set is a girl aged 10 to 17 with multiple sclerosis.

The chain combines TRBV13 with TRBJ1-2; TRBD1 might be the D (5 bases). This CDR3 is 13 amino acids long. Trimming shortened V by 5 bases and J by 3 bases, and 10 bases separated the two germline ends. From germline, CDR1 is PRHDT and CDR2 FYEKMQ (reference sequence). CDR3 DNA: TGTGCCAGCAGCCGCCGGGACGACTATGGCTACACCTTC. This codes for CASSRRDDYGYTF. Combining the CDR3 with reference TRBV13 and TRBJ1-2 gives the whole variable domain AAGVIQSPRHLIKEKRETATLKCYPIPRHDTVYWYQQGPGQDPQFLISFYEKMQSDKGSIPDRFSAQQFSDYHSELNMSSLELGDSALYFCASSRRDDYGYTFGSGTRLTVV.

V gene TRBV28 combines with J gene TRBJ1-1; D uncertain. CDR1 and CDR2 from the germline V gene are MDHEN and SYDVKM. The CDR3 is 11 residues long. Trimming removed 2 bases from V and 11 bases from J, with 9 bases in between. CDR3 sequence reads: CASSLDRRAFF. The CDR3 bases are TGTGCCAGCAGTTTAGACCGTCGGGCTTTCTTT.

A few counts support this clonotype. CDR3 residues: CSAGRAGVQTQYF. Here the CDR3 DNA reads TGCAGTGCGGGACGGGCAGGGGTCCAGACCCAGTACTTC. V usage is TRBV20-1 and J usage is TRBJ2-5; perhaps TRBD1 as D (6 bases). The CDR3 spans 13 residues. Trimming shortened V by 6 bases and J by 6 bases, and 17 bases separated the two germline ends. The germline V gene encodes CDR1 DFQATT and CDR2 SNEGSKA (reference sequence).

The chain recombines TRBV11-2 with TRBJ2-7; the D call may be TRBD1 or TRBD2 (5 bases each). The CDR3 is 15 residues long. CDR1 and CDR2 (germline): SGHAT, FQNNGV. Trimming left V 5 bases short and J 4 bases short, with 18 bases between. Here the CDR3 reads CASSQGPGDPYEQYF. The CDR3 DNA is TGTGCCAGCAGCCAAGGGCCCGGGGACCCATACGAGCAGTACTTC.

There are a few counts of this clonotype. The chain links TRBV29-1 to TRBJ2-7; 8 bases line up with TRBD1. The ends lost 7 bases at V and 1 base at J; junction bases unmatched: 6. The CDR3 contains 13 residues. Germline V CDR1 and CDR2: SQVTM, ANQGSEA. CDR3 region: CSAGQGGSYEQYF. CDR3 nucleotides: TGCAGCGCCGGACAGGGCGGTTCCTACGAGCAGTACTTC.

The J gene is TRBJ2-1, the V gene TRBV29-1; 11 bases are a match to TRBD2. Germline values: CDR1 SQVTM, CDR2 ANQGSEA. This CDR3 is 15 amino acids long. J gave up 2 bases and V 4 bases, and 4 bases lay outside the gene matches. The CDR3 region is CSVGIAGGPYNEQFF. The CDR3 nucleotides are TGCAGCGTTGGGATAGCGGGAGGGCCCTACAATGAGCAGTTCTTC.

A remark on this clonotype: The junction does not match germline at one end; this may be a read error. This chain connects TRBV6-6 to TRBJ1-4; the D is unclear. The length of the CDR3 is 15 residues. CDR1 and CDR2 from the germline V gene are MNHNY and SVGAGI (reference sequence). CDR3 amino acids: CAGSWTVTTNEKLFF. The CDR3 nucleotides read TGTGCCGGCAGCTGGACGGTGACAACTAATGAAAAACTGTTTTTT.

The chain recombines TRBV5-1 with TRBJ2-5, with 13 bases identical to TRBD2. V dropped 4 bases and J dropped 5; count of bases not matched to a gene: 8. Germline V gene sequence: CDR1 SGHRS, CDR2 YFSETQ. This CDR3 is 16 amino acids long. The CDR3 coding sequence is TGCGCCAGCAGCCCCGCAGGACTAGCGGGAGCTGAGACCCAGTACTTC. This codes for CASSPAGLAGAETQYF.

This clonotype appeared a few times. This chain joins TRBV29-1 and TRBJ2-5; D gene unclear. This CDR3 has 12 amino acids. Germline V gene data show CDR1 as SQVTM and CDR2 as ANQGSEA. Trimming stripped 3 bases from V and 2 bases from J, with 7 bases between. CDR3 nucleotide sequence: TGCAGCGTTGAGTGGCAGCAAGAGACCCAGTACTTC. Translation: CSVEWQQETQYF.

V usage is TRBV20-1 and J usage is TRBJ2-5; TRBD1 aligns across 8 bases. The DNA end is a closer match to TRBJ2-7, so the J assignment may be wrong. This CDR3 region has 13 residues. Germline-derived CDR1 and CDR2 are DFQATT and SNEGSKA (reference sequence). The DNA of the CDR3 is TGCAGTGCCGCGGACAGGGCGCGCTACGAGCAGTACTTC. Protein: CSAADRARYEQYF.

The gene calls are TRBV7-2 and TRBJ1-5; D is perhaps TRBD1 (6 bases). In germline, CDR1 is SGHTA, CDR2 FQGNSA. V was clipped by 4 bases and J by 1 base, with 11 bases between them. This CDR3 spans 15 amino acids. CDR3 region: CASSSDSASNQPQHF. In DNA form, the CDR3 reads TGTGCCAGCAGCTCGGACAGCGCCAGCAATCAGCCCCAGCATTTT.

This clonotype was found once. This chain links TRBV18 with TRBJ2-1; 8 nucleotides line up with TRBD2. CDR1 is KGHSH, CDR2 LQKENI, per germline. V shed 3 bases and J 9 bases; nucleotides not matched to a gene: 10. The CDR3 totals 15 residues. The CDR3 DNA is TGTGCCAGCTCACCTATCGGTGTACTAGCGGTTGAGCAGTTCTTC. Protein product: CASSPIGVLAVEQFF.

The chain recombines TRBV20-1 with TRBJ1-4, with D possibly TRBD1 on 5 matching bases. The length of the CDR3 is 14 residues. The V end was cut by 0 bases, the J end by 7 bases, with 12 bases between. Germline V gene sequence: CDR1 DFQATT, CDR2 SNEGSKA (reference sequence). The DNA for the CDR3 is TGCAGTGCTAGAGAGGGCGGGGGGGGTGAAAAACTGTTTTTT. Protein: CSAREGGGGEKLFF.

CDR3 DNA sequence: TGTGCCAGCAGCCAAGATATCCCCTTGGGACTAGCGAGCAATGAGCAGTTCTTC. Encoded protein: CASSQDIPLGLASNEQFF. The rearrangement joins TRBV3-1 to TRBJ2-1; 10 bases fit TRBD2. Losses at the gene ends were 0 bases for V and 6 bases for J; bases not matched to a gene: 11. The CDR3 runs 18 residues. CDR1 and CDR2 from the germline V gene are LGHDT and YNNKEL (reference sequence).

The V and J genes are TRBV20-1 and TRBJ2-1; 8 nucleotides line up with TRBD2. Germline values: CDR1 DFQATT, CDR2 SNEGSKA (reference sequence). The CDR3 spans 14 residues. V was clipped by 6 bases and J by 10 bases; unmatched bases: 14. The CDR3 here is CSARRDSGTWEQFF. CDR3 nucleotide sequence: TGCAGTGCAAGACGTGATAGCGGGACTTGGGAGCAGTTCTTC.

The V and J genes are TRBV10-3 and TRBJ1-5, with TRBD1 as a possible D gene (6 bases). Germline V gives CDR1 ENHRY, CDR2 SYGVKD. There are 15 residues in the CDR3. Deletions cut 0 bases from V and 7 bases from J, with 13 bases between. As DNA, the CDR3 is TGTGCCATCAGTGAGTCAGGGCAGGGGAAACAGCCCCAGCATTTT. It yields the protein CAISESGQGKQPQHF.

This clonotype showed up just a few times. The V and J genes are TRBV12-3 or TRBV12-4 and TRBJ2-7; 8 nucleotides line up with TRBD2. V shed 3 bases and J 5 bases; nucleotides not matched to a gene: 9. The CDR3 covers 15 residues. The CDR3 loop reads CASSFGLAGPHEQYF. CDR3 nucleotides: TGTGCCAGCAGTTTTGGGCTAGCGGGCCCCCACGAGCAGTACTTC.

On this clonotype: The junction differs from germline at one of its ends, possibly a read error. This chain connects TRBV2 to TRBJ2-7; 8 bases are shared with TRBD1. The CDR3 extends over 11 amino acids. Germline lookup yields CDR1 SNHLY and CDR2 FYNNEI. The CDR3 DNA is TGCTTGGGGGGACAGGACTACGAGCAGTACTTC. This codes for CLGGQDYEQYF.

V gene TRBV15 combines with J gene TRBJ1-2, with a tentative D call TRBD1 (6 bases). Germline loops: CDR1 LNHNV, CDR2 YYDKDF (reference sequence). CDR3 length equals 13 residues. V was pared by 1 base and J by 4 bases, with 7 bases between. The chain's CDR3 is CATSRGQAYGYTF. Here the CDR3 DNA reads TGTGCCACCAGCAGAGGACAGGCCTATGGCTACACCTTC.

This clonotype occurred once. The V call is TRBV4-1, the J call TRBJ1-1, with TRBD1 as a possible D gene (6 bases). Deletions cut 6 bases from V and 4 bases from J, with 18 bases between. This CDR3 is 15 amino acids long. The germline gives CDR1 MGHRA, CDR2 YSYEKL. The CDR3 DNA is TGCGCCAGCAGGGTACAGGGAGGAGAGAGCACTGAAGCTTTCTTT. It is translated as CASRVQGGESTEAFF.

Only a few counts were recorded for this clonotype. V usage is TRBV20-1 and J usage is TRBJ2-7, with 7 positions matching TRBD1. The germline gives CDR1 DFQATT, CDR2 SNEGSKA (reference sequence). Trimming at V came to 5 bases and at J to 1 base, leaving 8 bases not matched to a gene. The CDR3 spans 14 residues. The CDR3 reads CSARDGTESYEQYF. CDR3 in DNA: TGCAGTGCTCGGGATGGGACAGAGTCCTACGAGCAGTACTTC.

This clonotype was counted many times. The gene calls are TRBV29-1 and TRBJ2-7; D ambiguous. Germline loops: CDR1 SQVTM, CDR2 ANQGSEA. This CDR3 region has 11 residues. V lost 6 bases and J 0 bases, leaving 6 bases between the germline ends. The CDR3 bases are TGCAGCGTGGCTAGCTCCTACGAGCAGTACTTC. It is translated as CSVASSYEQYF.

This clonotype appeared a few times. The V call is TRBV20-1, the J call TRBJ1-2; possible D gene TRBD1, 5 bases. Germline assignment: CDR1 DFQATT and CDR2 SNEGSKA (reference sequence). The CDR3 spans 13 residues. The V end lost 4 bases, the J end lost 0 bases, and 9 bases lay between the germline ends. Here the CDR3 DNA reads TGCAGTGCTATCAGGGTGCCTAACTATGGCTACACCTTC. Encoded protein: CSAIRVPNYGYTF.

J is TRBJ2-7 and V is TRBV9; D remains ambiguous. This CDR3 is built from 14 residues. CDR1 is SGDLS and CDR2 is YYNGEE in the germline V gene. Trimming took 0 bases from V and 3 from J, leaving 10 bases between them. DNA for the CDR3: TGTGCCAGCAGCGTAGGGCCGGGTTACTACGAGCAGTACTTC. Protein sequence: CASSVGPGYYEQYF.